The 12 T cell receptor beta chains below all came from one sample that was sequenced in a study of T-cell memory formation after mild COVID-19. TCRdb re-called the 5' RACE reads with MiXCR, one entry per CDR3 protein. The top ten clones hold roughly an eighth of a sample with 470,000 or so distinct CDR3 sequences, 25% of them seen once. Material for sequencing was PBMCs or a T cell subset sorted from them (not recorded which). Receptor source: an adult woman who had mild COVID-19 (a few samples of this study predate the infection). Cell type and time point are not known.

The V call is TRBV6-5, the J call TRBJ2-1, with D unclear. The CDR3 is 16 residues long. Germline-derived CDR1 and CDR2 are MNHEY and SVGAGI. Deletions cut 3 bases from V and 4 bases from J, with 16 bases between. CDR3 coding DNA: TGTGCCAGCAGTTATGTAGGAACCCGGGCATACAATGAGCAGTTCTTC. It specifies CASSYVGTRAYNEQFF.

The chain links TRBV7-8 to TRBJ2-3; 7 positions match TRBD2. The CDR3 length is 16 residues. Germline V lookup: CDR1 SGHVS, CDR2 FQNEAQ. J lost 0 bases, V lost 5 bases, and 8 bases had no gene match. This CDR3 is CASSPWGSGSTDTQYF. The CDR3 DNA sequence: TGTGCCAGCAGCCCTTGGGGTAGCGGGAGCACAGATACGCAGTATTTT.

This clonotype appeared a few times. This rearrangement joins TRBV20-1 to TRBJ2-1; D gene uncertain. V lost 0 bases and J 2 bases, leaving 5 bases between the germline ends. Germline lookup yields CDR1 DFQATT and CDR2 SNEGSKA (reference sequence). CDR3 size: 13 residues. The CDR3 reads CSARDPPYNEQFF. The CDR3 region has the DNA TGCAGTGCTAGAGATCCCCCCTACAATGAGCAGTTCTTC.

This clonotype was found a few times. This sequence joins TRBV6-5 and TRBJ2-7, with 9 bases aligning to TRBD2. The CDR3 contains 15 residues. J was trimmed by 6 bases and V by 0 bases; bases with no gene match: 6. CDR1 is MNHEY and CDR2 is SVGAGI in the germline V gene. CDR3 DNA: TGTGCCAGCAGTTACTCGGCTAGCGGGGTAGGCGAGCAGTACTTC. Translation: CASSYSASGVGEQYF.

The V gene is TRBV5-6, the J gene TRBJ2-7; no firm D call. V was pared by 0 bases and J by 4 bases, with 11 bases between. Germline CDR1 is SGHDT and CDR2 is YYEEEE. There are 14 residues in the CDR3. The CDR3 loop is CASSLGTEGYEQYF. The CDR3 region has the DNA TGTGCCAGCAGCTTGGGGACGGAAGGTTACGAGCAGTACTTC.

This clonotype was counted only a few times. The chain couples TRBV20-1 to TRBJ2-3; no definite D call. V was shortened by 3 bases and J by 3 bases, with 13 bases between the two germline ends. Germline V gene lookup returns CDR1 DFQATT and CDR2 SNEGSKA (reference sequence). CDR3 length equals 14 residues. The CDR3 bases are TGCAGTGCTAGGCCGGATACTGGGACAGATACGCAGTATTTT. It yields the protein CSARPDTGTDTQYF.

The chain employs TRBV30 and TRBJ2-1; unclear D gene. Germline CDR1 reads GTSNPN; CDR2 reads SVGIG (reference sequence). V was pared by 6 bases and J by 9 bases, with 21 bases between. The CDR3 is 14 amino acids. The CDR3 DNA reads as TGTGCCTGTCCTCTGGCAGGTATTGGTTTTGAGCAGTTCTTC. It yields the protein CACPLAGIGFEQFF. The full variable domain, in which reference TRBV30 and TRBJ2-1 provide the parts outside the CDR3, is SQTIHQWPATLVQPVGSPLSLECTVEGTSNPNLYWYRQAAGRGLQLLFYSVGIGQISSEVPQNLSASRPQDRQFILSSKKLLLSDSGFYLCACPLAGIGFEQFFGPGTRLTVL.

The chain is built from TRBV7-9 and TRBJ1-1, with a possible D match to TRBD1 (5 bases). The CDR3 totals 14 residues. Germline V CDR1 and CDR2: SEHNR, FQNEAQ (reference sequence). Trimming cost V 1 base and J 4 bases, with 10 bases left between them. CDR3 region: CASSLGGAPTEAFF. The CDR3, as DNA: TGTGCCAGCAGCTTAGGCGGGGCGCCCACTGAAGCTTTCTTT.

This clonotype came up a few times. The chain couples TRBV5-1 to TRBJ2-7; TRBD2 is a possible D gene (7 bases). V was trimmed by 1 base and J by 7 bases, leaving 12 bases between them. The CDR3 loop spans 13 amino acids. CDR1 and CDR2 from the germline V gene are SGHRS and YFSETQ. CDR3 loop: CASSLRGAWEQYF. The CDR3 bases are TGCGCCAGCAGCTTGCGGGGGGCTTGGGAGCAGTACTTC.

CDR3 in amino acids: CASGGTTGNYGYTF. The DNA for the CDR3 is TGTGCCAGCGGGGGGACCACAGGGAACTATGGCTACACCTTC. The J gene is TRBJ1-2, the V gene TRBV2; TRBD1 might be the D (6 bases). V was trimmed by 8 bases and J by 2 bases, leaving 15 bases between them. Looked up from germline, CDR1 is SNHLY and CDR2 is FYNNEI. This CDR3 contains 14 residues.

The chain combines TRBV6-1 with TRBJ2-7; no firm D call. The V end was cut by 5 bases, the J end by 4 bases, with 15 bases between. The CDR3 covers 14 residues. Germline lookup yields CDR1 MNHNS and CDR2 SASEGT. CDR3 sequence reads: CASSYSGPPYEQYF. Written as DNA, the CDR3 is TGTGCCAGCAGTTATTCCGGGCCACCATACGAGCAGTACTTC.

The table lists this clonotype with a few counts. The rearrangement links TRBV7-2 to TRBJ2-3; TRBD1 matches 10 bases. CDR1 and CDR2 (germline): SGHTA, FQGNSA. Germline trimming cut 6 bases from V and 4 bases from J; bases unmatched to any gene: 7. The CDR3 runs to 15 residues. This CDR3 is CASRRSGQGPDTQYF. In nucleotides, the CDR3 is TGTGCCAGCAGGCGCTCGGGACAGGGGCCAGATACGCAGTATTTT.